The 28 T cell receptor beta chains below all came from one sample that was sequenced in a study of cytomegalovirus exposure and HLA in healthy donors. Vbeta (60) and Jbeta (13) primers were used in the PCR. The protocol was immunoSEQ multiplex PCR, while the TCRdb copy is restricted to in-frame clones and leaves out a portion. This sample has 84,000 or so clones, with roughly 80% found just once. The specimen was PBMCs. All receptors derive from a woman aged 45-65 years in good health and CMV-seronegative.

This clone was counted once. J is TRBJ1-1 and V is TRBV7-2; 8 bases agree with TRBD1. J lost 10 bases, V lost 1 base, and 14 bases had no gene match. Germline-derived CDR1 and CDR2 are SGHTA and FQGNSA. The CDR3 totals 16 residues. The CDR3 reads CASSLGGTGTLGGAFF. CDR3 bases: TGTGCCAGCAGCTTAGGCGGGACAGGAACCCTCGGAGGAGCTTTCTTT.

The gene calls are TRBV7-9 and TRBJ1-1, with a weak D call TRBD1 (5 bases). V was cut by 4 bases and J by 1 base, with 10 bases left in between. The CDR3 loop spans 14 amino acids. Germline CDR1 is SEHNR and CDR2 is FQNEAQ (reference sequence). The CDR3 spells CASSSGATNTEAFF. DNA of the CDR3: TGTGCCAGCAGCTCTGGGGCGACGAACACTGAAGCTTTCTTT.

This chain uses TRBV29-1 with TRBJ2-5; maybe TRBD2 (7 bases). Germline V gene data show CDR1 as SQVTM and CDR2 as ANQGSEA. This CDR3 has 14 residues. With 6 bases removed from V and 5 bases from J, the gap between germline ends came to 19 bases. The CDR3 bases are TGCAGCGTGGGGGCAGGGAAGGGAGGGGAGACCCAGTACTTC. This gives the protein CSVGAGKGGETQYF.

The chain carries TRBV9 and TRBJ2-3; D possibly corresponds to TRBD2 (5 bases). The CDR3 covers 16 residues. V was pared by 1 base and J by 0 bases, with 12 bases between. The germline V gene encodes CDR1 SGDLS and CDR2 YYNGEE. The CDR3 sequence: CASSVRGEISTDTQYF. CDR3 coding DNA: TGTGCCAGCAGCGTACGTGGGGAGATAAGCACAGATACGCAGTATTTT.

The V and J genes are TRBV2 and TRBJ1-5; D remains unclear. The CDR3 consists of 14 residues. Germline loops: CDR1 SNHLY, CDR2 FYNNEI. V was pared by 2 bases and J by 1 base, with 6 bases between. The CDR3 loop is CASSEILSNQPQHF. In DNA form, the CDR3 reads TGTGCCAGCAGTGAAATATTAAGCAATCAGCCCCAGCATTTT.

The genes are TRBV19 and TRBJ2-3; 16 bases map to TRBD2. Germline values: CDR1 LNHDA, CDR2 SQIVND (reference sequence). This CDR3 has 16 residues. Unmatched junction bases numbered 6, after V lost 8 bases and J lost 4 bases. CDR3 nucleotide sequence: TGTGCCAGTCGCGGGACTAGCGGGAGGGTTGCAGATACGCAGTATTTT. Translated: CASRGTSGRVADTQYF. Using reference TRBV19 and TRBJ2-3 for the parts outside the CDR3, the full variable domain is DGGITQSPKYLFRKEGQNVTLSCEQNLNHDAMYWYRQDPGQGLRLIYYSQIVNDFQKGDIAEGYSVSREKKESFPLTVTSAQKNPTAFYLCASRGTSGRVADTQYFGPGTRLTVL.

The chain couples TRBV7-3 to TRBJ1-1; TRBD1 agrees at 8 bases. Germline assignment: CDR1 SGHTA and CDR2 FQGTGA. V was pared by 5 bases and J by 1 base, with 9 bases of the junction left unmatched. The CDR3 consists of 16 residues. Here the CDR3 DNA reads TGTGCCAGCAGCCCAAACCCCGGGACAGGGAACACTGAAGCTTTCTTT. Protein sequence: CASSPNPGTGNTEAFF.

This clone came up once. CDR3 amino acids: CAWSVWGTGDSPLHF. The CDR3 region has the DNA TGTGCCTGGAGTGTATGGGGGACAGGGGATTCACCCCTCCACTTT. J is TRBJ1-6 and V is TRBV30; 10 positions agree with TRBD1. Germline lookup yields CDR1 GTSNPN and CDR2 SVGIG (reference sequence). CDR3 length: 15 amino acids. The ends lost 0 bases at V and 8 bases at J; junction bases unmatched: 4.

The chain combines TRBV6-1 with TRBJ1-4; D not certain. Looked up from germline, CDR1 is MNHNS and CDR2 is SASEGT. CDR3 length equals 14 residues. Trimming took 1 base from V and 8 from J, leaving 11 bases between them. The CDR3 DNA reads TGTGCCAGCAGTGAAGGCAGTGGCAGGGAAAAACTGTTTTTT. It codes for CASSEGSGREKLFF.

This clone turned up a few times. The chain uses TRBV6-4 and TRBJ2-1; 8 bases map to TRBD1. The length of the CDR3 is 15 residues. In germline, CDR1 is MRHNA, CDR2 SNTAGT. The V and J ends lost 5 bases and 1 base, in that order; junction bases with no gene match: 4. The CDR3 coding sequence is TGTGCCAGCAGTTTCGACAGGGGTTCCTACAATGAGCAGTTCTTC. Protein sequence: CASSFDRGSYNEQFF.

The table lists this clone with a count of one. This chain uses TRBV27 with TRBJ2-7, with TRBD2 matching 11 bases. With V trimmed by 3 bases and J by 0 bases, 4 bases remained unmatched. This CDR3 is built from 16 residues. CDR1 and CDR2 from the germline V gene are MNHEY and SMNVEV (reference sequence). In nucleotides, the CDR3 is TGTGCCAGCAGTTTCATGACTAGCGGGACCTCCTACGAGCAGTACTTC. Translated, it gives CASSFMTSGTSYEQYF.

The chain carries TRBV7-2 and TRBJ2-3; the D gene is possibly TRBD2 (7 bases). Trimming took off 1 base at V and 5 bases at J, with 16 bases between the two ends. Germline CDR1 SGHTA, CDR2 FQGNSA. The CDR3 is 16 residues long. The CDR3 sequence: CASSLVGGAGRDTQYF. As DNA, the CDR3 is TGTGCCAGCAGCTTAGTTGGGGGGGCAGGGAGAGATACGCAGTATTTT.

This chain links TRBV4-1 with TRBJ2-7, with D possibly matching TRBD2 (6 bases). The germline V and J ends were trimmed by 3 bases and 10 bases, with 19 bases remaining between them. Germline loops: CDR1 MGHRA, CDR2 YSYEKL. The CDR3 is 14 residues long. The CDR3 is CASSHRPGLPAQYF. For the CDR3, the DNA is TGCGCCAGCAGCCATCGACCGGGACTGCCGGCTCAGTACTTC.

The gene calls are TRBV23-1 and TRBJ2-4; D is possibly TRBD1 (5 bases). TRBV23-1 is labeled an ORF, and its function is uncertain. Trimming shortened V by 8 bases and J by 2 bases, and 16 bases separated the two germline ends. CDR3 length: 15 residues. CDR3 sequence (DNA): TGCGCCAGCCGCCTTTTAGGGGCGACCAAAAACATTCAGTACTTC. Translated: CASRLLGATKNIQYF.

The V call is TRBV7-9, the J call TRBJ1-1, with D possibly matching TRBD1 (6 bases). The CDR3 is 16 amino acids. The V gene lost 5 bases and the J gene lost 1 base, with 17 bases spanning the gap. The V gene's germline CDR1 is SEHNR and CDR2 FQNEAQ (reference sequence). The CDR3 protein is CASSPGRQASNTEAFF. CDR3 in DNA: TGTGCCAGCAGCCCCGGTAGACAGGCCTCGAACACTGAAGCTTTCTTT.

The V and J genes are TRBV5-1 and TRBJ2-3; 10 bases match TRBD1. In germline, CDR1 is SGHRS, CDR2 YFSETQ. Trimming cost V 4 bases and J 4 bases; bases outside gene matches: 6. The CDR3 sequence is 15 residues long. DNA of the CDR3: TGCGCCAGCAGCCCTGGGACAGGGGCCCCAGATACGCAGTATTTT. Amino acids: CASSPGTGAPDTQYF. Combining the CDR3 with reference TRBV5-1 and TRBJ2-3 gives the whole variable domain KAGVTQTPRYLIKTRGQQVTLSCSPISGHRSVSWYQQTPGQGLQFLFEYFSETQRNKGNFPGRFSGRQFSNSRSEMNVSTLELGDSALYLCASSPGTGAPDTQYFGPGTRLTVL.

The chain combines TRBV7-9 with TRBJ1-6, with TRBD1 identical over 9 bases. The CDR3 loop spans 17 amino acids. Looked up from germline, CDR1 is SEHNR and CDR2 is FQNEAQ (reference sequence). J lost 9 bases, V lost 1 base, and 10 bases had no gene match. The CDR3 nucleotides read TGTGCCAGCAGCTTAGGGGTGTCCGGGACAGGGAGTTCACCCCTCCACTTT. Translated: CASSLGVSGTGSSPLHF.

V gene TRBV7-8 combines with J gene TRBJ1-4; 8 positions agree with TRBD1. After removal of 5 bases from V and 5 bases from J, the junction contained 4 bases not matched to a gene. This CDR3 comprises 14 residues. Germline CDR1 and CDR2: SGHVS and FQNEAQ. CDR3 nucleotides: TGTGCCAGCAGCCCCCAGGGGGCGAATGAAAAACTGTTTTTT. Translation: CASSPQGANEKLFF.

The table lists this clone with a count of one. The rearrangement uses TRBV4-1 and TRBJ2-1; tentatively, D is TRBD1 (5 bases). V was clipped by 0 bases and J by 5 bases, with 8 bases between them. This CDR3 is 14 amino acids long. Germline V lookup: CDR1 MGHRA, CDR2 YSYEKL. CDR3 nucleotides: TGCGCCAGCAGCCAAGAAGGGGTGAACAATGAGCAGTTCTTC. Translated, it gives CASSQEGVNNEQFF.

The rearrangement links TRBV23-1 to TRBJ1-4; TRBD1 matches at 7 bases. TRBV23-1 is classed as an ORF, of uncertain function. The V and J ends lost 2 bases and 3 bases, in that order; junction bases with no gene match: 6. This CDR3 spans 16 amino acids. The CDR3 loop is CASSQNRGNANEKLFF. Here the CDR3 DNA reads TGCGCCAGCAGTCAAAACAGGGGTAATGCTAATGAAAAACTGTTTTTT.

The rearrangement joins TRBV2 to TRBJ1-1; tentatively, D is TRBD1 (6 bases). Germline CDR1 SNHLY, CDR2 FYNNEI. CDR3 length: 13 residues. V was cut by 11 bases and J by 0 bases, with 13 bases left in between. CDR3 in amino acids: CASGGLLNTEAFF. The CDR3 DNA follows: TGTGCCTCGGGGGGGCTTCTGAACACTGAAGCTTTCTTT.

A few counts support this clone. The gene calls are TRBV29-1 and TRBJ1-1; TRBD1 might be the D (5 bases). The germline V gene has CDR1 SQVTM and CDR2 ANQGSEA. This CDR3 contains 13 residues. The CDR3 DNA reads TGCAGTGCGCGGACCAGGGTGAACACTGAAGCTTTCTTT. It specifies CSARTRVNTEAFF.

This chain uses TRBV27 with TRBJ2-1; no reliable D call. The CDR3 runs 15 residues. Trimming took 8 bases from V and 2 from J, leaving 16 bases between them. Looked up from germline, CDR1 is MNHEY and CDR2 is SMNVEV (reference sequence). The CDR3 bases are TGTGCCAGCGGCCCCGAACGTCCTGCCTACAATGAGCAGTTCTTC. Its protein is CASGPERPAYNEQFF.

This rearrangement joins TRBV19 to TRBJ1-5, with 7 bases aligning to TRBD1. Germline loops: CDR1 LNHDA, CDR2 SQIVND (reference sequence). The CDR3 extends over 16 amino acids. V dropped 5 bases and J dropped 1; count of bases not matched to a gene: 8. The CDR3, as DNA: TGTGCCAGTAGTCCCCAACAGGGGCGCAGCAATCAGCCCCAGCATTTT. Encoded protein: CASSPQQGRSNQPQHF.

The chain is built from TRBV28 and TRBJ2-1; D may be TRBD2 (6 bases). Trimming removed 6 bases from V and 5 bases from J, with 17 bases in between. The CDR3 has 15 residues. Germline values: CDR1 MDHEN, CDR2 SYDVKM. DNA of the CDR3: TGTGCCAGCAGGGGCCGGGCTAGCGCCGACAATGAGCAGTTCTTC. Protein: CASRGRASADNEQFF.

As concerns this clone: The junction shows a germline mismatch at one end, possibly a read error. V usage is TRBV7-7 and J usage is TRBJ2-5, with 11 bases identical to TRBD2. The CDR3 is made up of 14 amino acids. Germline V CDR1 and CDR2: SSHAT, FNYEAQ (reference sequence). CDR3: CASSLTSGKETQYF. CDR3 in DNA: TGTGCTAGCAGCTTGACTAGCGGGAAAGAGACCCAGTACTTC.

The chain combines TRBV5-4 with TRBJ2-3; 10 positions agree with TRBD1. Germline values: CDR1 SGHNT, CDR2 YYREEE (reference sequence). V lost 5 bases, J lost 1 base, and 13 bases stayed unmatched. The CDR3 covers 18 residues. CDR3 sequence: CASSPTLTGGTRTDTQYF. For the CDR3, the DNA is TGTGCCAGCAGTCCGACATTGACAGGGGGCACTCGCACAGATACGCAGTATTTT.

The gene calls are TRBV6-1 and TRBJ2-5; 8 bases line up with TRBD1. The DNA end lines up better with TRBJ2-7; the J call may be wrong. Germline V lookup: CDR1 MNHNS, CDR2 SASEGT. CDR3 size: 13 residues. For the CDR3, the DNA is TGTGCCAGCAGTTCCGGGACAGGTTACGAGCAGTACTTC. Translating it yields CASSSGTGYEQYF.